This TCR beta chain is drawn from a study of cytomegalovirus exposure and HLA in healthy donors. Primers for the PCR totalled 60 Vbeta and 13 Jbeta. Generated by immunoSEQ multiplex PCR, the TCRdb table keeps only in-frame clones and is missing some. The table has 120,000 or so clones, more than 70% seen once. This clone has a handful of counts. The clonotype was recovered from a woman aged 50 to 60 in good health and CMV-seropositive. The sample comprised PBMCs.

This chain's CDR3 is CASSLYRDYEQYF. The CDR3 region has the DNA TGTGCCAGCTCCCTTTACAGGGACTACGAGCAGTACTTC. V gene TRBV6-1 combines with J gene TRBJ2-7; D perhaps matches TRBD1 (6 bases). The CDR3 has 13 amino acids. From germline, CDR1 is MNHNS and CDR2 SASEGT. The ends were cut back, 8 bases at V and 3 bases at J, with 14 bases in the middle.